A selection of T cell receptor beta chains follows, all from one sample in a study of cytomegalovirus exposure and HLA in healthy donors. Clones were read by immunoSEQ multiplex PCR, and TCRdb kept only the in-frame ones, dropping some. The top ten hold about 0.3% of the sample, which has 250,000 to 350,000 clones, 75% to 90% seen once. The sequenced sample consisted of PBMCs. The receptors derive from a girl aged 2 to 9 in good health and CMV-seronegative. Both conserved end residues are part of each CDR3. The D gene is left open where the match is weak. Clone size, where shown, is once, few, many, or a class for clones that have expanded.

TRBJ1-1,TRBV7-6,-,15,-,TGTGCCAGCAGCCATCCATGGCAGGGGAACACTGAAGCTTTCTTT,CASSHPWQGNTEAFF
TRBJ2-1,TRBV5-1,TRBD2,14,few,TGCGCCAGCAGCTCTCGCGGGGGGGCCTGGGAGCAGTTCTTC,CASSSRGGAWEQFF
TRBJ2-1,TRBV7-3,TRBD2,15,once,TGTGCCAGCAGCTTAACTAGCGGGAGTGGAAATGAGCAGTTCTTC,CASSLTSGSGNEQFF
TRBJ2-1,TRBV9,TRBD2,16,-,TGTGCCAGCAGGCCCGGTGCGGGGGGGATTTTCAATGAGCAGTTCTTC,CASRPGAGGIFNEQFF
TRBJ1-1,TRBV6-1,-,13,-,TGTGCCAGCAGTACAGAATGGAACACTGAAGCTTTCTTT,CASSTEWNTEAFF
TRBJ2-3,TRBV7-3,TRBD2,16,-,TGTGCCAGCAGCTCCGGTTCTAGCGGGATCACAGATACGCAGTATTTT,CASSSGSSGITDTQYF
TRBJ2-7,TRBV4-2,TRBD2,16,-,TGTGCCAGCAGCCAAGGGACTAGCGGGATCTCCTACGAGCAGTACTTC,CASSQGTSGISYEQYF
TRBJ2-1,TRBV27,-,13,-,TGTGCCAGCAGTTCAGGATTGTTGAATGAGCAGTTCTTC,CASSSGLLNEQFF
TRBJ2-5,TRBV15,TRBD1,15,-,TGTGCCACCACCCTAGACAGGGGGCAACAAGAGACCCAGTACTTC,CATTLDRGQQETQYF
TRBJ2-1,TRBV6-1,-,16,-,TGTGCCAGCAGTGAAGCCTATGGACTTCGTTCTGGTGAGCAGTTCTTC,CASSEAYGLRSGEQFF
TRBJ2-7,TRBV5-4,TRBD1,14,-,TGTGCCAGCAGCGTGGACAGGGGGTCCTACGAGCAGTACTTC,CASSVDRGSYEQYF
TRBJ2-4,TRBV19,-,12,-,TGTGCCAGTAACACTTACGGGAACATTCAGTACTTC,CASNTYGNIQYF
TRBJ2-2,TRBV18,-,15,-,TGTGCCAGCTCACCACCGAGCCAGGCTACCGGGGAGCTGTTTTTT,CASSPPSQATGELFF
TRBJ1-1,TRBV28,TRBD1,14,-,TGTGTCAGCAGTTTAACCGACAGGGGGGTGCGGGCTTTCTTT,CVSSLTDRGVRAFF
TRBJ2-7,TRBV2,-,10,-,TGTGCCAGCAGTGTTTATGAGCAGTACTTC,CASSVYEQYF
TRBJ2-7,TRBV28,TRBD1,14,-,TGTGCCAGCGGAACCGGACAGGGGACCTACGAGCAGTACTTC,CASGTGQGTYEQYF
TRBJ1-3,TRBV21-1,-,12,few,TGTGCCAGATACATCCCCGGAAACACCATATATTTT,CARYIPGNTIYF
TRBJ2-1,TRBV27,-,15,-,TGTGCCAGCAGTTCGGGGGGCGCTTCCTACAATGAGCAGTTCTTC,CASSSGGASYNEQFF
TRBJ2-7,TRBV9,TRBD2,15,-,TGTGCCAGCAGCGCGGGAGCGGGGCTCTCCTACGAGCAGTACTTC,CASSAGAGLSYEQYF
TRBJ1-2,TRBV7-3,TRBD1,15,-,TGTGCCAGCAGCCGAGGACAGGGGGAGCTTGGAGGCTACACCTTC,CASSRGQGELGGYTF
TRBJ2-5,TRBV5-5,-,15,-,TGTGCCAGCAGCTCTCCATTTCGAGGAGGAGAGACCCAGTACTTC,CASSSPFRGGETQYF